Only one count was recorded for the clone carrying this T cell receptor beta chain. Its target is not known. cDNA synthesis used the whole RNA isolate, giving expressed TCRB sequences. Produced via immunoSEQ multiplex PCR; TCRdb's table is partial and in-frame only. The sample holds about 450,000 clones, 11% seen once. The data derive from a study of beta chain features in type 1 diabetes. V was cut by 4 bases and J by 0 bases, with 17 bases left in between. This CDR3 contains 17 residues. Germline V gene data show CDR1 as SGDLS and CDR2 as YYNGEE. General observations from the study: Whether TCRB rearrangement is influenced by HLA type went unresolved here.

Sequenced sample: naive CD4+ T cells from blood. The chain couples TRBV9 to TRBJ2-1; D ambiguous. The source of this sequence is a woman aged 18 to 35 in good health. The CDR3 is CASSPRTVKSSYNEQFF. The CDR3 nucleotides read TGTGCCAGCAGCCCCCGGACGGTCAAAAGCTCCTACAATGAGCAGTTCTTC.